This T cell receptor beta chain was recorded in a study of CD8 T cells in ankylosing spondylitis. Study outcomes and limitations: Enrichment of disease-linked clones was reportedly significant in matched ankylosing spondylitis synovial fluid. Past research had described some motif variants in reactive arthritis synovial fluid and blood. Ankylosing spondylitis blood seemed to carry a telltale TCR beta motif made of roughly eight highly homologous variants.

The germline V gene encodes CDR1 SGHAT and CDR2 FQNNGV. V was pared by 5 bases and J by 0 bases, with 12 bases between. This CDR3 has 15 residues. 5'-RACE, quantitative and with molecular barcodes, yielded the TCR beta libraries. TCRdb recomputed calls from the 5' RACE reads with MiXCR, one row per CDR3 protein. In the table there are about 540,000 distinct CDR3 sequences, approximately 12% of which are singletons. As regards this clonotype: What it binds is not known.

This receptor was taken from a male donor with ankylosing spondylitis. Sample: blood, either unsorted or a sorted T cell fraction (not recorded which). The chain joins TRBV11-2 to TRBJ2-3; a possible D gene is TRBD2 (5 bases). CDR3 DNA: TGTGCCAGCAGCACCAGAGCGGCTAGCACAGATACGCAGTATTTT. Its protein product is CASSTRAASTDTQYF.